Listed here are 6 T cell receptor beta chains from one sample, sequenced in a study of response to subunit inactivated influenza vaccine. TCRdb re-derived calls from the RT-PCR reads in MiXCR, one entry per CDR3 protein. The sample has more than 450,000 distinct CDR3 sequences, 12% seen once; the top ten hold approximately 10%. The input for sequencing was PBMCs from blood, taken on the day of vaccination. These receptors came from a man aged 50-60 years who received an inactivated influenza vaccine.

Worth noting for this clonotype: At one of its ends the junction is not consistent with the germline gene, which may arise from a read error. The chain has TRBV27 and TRBJ1-4; D ambiguous. The CDR3 sequence is 13 residues long. Germline V gives CDR1 MNHEY, CDR2 SMNVEV (reference sequence). The CDR3 spells CTSSFGRAEKLFF. The CDR3 DNA is TGTACCAGCAGTTTCGGTCGGGCGGAAAAACTGTTTTTT.

The chain joins TRBV7-2 to TRBJ2-2; D not resolved. CDR1 is SGHTA and CDR2 is FQGNSA in the germline V gene. V gave up 2 bases and J gave up 6 bases, with 13 bases separating them. The CDR3 is made up of 15 amino acids. The CDR3 loop reads CASSLSLAVAGELFF. The CDR3 nucleotides are TGTGCCAGCAGCTTATCCTTAGCCGTGGCCGGGGAGCTGTTTTTT. Complete variable domain (other parts from reference TRBV7-2 and TRBJ2-2): GAGVSQSPSNKVTEKGKDVELRCDPISGHTALYWYRQSLGQGLEFLIYFQGNSAPDKSGLPSDRFSAERTGGSVSTLTIQRTQQEDSAVYLCASSLSLAVAGELFFGEGSRLTVL.

This clonotype was recorded a few times. The V and J genes are TRBV29-1 and TRBJ1-2, with D uncertain. Trimming stripped 4 bases from V and 6 bases from J, with 15 bases between. The CDR3 spans 13 residues. Germline V gene lookup returns CDR1 SQVTM and CDR2 ANQGSEA. The chain's CDR3 is CSVVAVLKDGYTF. The CDR3, as DNA: TGCAGCGTTGTAGCAGTCCTCAAAGATGGCTACACCTTC.

The chain carries TRBV28 and TRBJ2-3; unclear D gene. This CDR3 has 13 amino acids. Germline V gene sequence: CDR1 MDHEN, CDR2 SYDVKM. Trimming cost V 5 bases and J 11 bases, with 17 bases left between them. The CDR3 protein is CASSPGPFNGQYF. The CDR3 DNA reads TGTGCCAGCAGTCCCGGGCCCTTTAACGGGCAGTATTTT.

This clonotype was picked up a small number of times. The chain has TRBV28 and TRBJ2-7, with TRBD1 matching over 7 bases. The CDR3 is 16 residues long. J was trimmed by 0 bases and V by 4 bases; bases with no gene match: 9. Germline assignment: CDR1 MDHEN and CDR2 SYDVKM. The CDR3 nucleotides are TGTGCCAGCAGTTCACCTGACAGGGCCTTCTCCTACGAGCAGTACTTC. Protein sequence: CASSSPDRAFSYEQYF.

This clonotype showed up just a few times. The chain couples TRBV9 to TRBJ1-2, with a tentative D call TRBD1 (5 bases). This CDR3 region has 14 residues. Trimming left V 8 bases short and J 4 bases short, with 18 bases between. CDR1 and CDR2 from the germline V gene are SGDLS and YYNGEE. The CDR3 DNA follows: TGTGCCAGTTCCGGGACGCCTGGCTCCTATGGCTACACCTTC. Translated: CASSGTPGSYGYTF.